What follows is one T cell receptor beta chain and its context. Its target antigen remains unknown. No base quality values were provided; no much bigger clone lies one nucleotide off. From the cysteine up to the phenylalanine, the CDR3 has a length of 17 residues. Only CDR3 DNA is held: 51 bases, read in frame from base 1. Clipping removes 5 bases from V and 4 bases from J, with 14 as the unmatched junction base count. CDR1 and CDR2 are read off the germline V gene as SGHVS and FQNEAQ. The record originates from a study of Ad26.COV2.S vaccination and SARS-CoV-2 variants (dated by TCRdb to the early 2020s). In terms of the full investigation: Vaccine-arm donors were drawn from COV1001, a multicentre, randomized, double-blind, placebo-controlled phase I-IIa trial of Ad26.COV2.S in healthy adults. Ad26.COV2.S was given intramuscularly at 5x10^10 or 1x10^11 viral particles, as a single shot or as two shots 56 days apart. Investigators remained blinded to trial group allocation during experiments and outcome assessment. TCRbeta repertoire sequencing served as the tool for gauging how specific and how broad the SARS-CoV-2-reactive T cell receptors were following Ad26.COV2.S vaccination. The TCR-sequenced set comprised approximately 30 samples: roughly 19 Ad26.COV2.S vaccine recipients, 5 placebo recipients and 8 SARS-CoV-2 convalescent individuals. Participants in the trial were split at random into five groups of five each, receiving low-dose or high-dose Ad26.COV2.S once or twice, or else placebo on both occasions.

Summary of the overall study and its limitations: The study lacked the statistical power to compare responses across vaccine doses or regimens. Comparable non-spike TCR breadth was observed between vaccine and placebo recipients, consistent with only spike being contained in the vaccine. The authors noted that the TCR breadth and depth analyses may have underestimated total T cell responses. After vaccination, substantial breadth of spike-specific CD8+ and CD4+ T cell responses was reported. Ad26.COV2.S recipients had higher spike-specific TCR breadth than placebo recipients (P = 0.0014).

The treatment or condition label corresponds to: around 19 received Ad26.COV2.S at low or high dose, single or two shots; roughly 5 received placebo; per-sample allocation not given. Repertoires of vaccine and placebo recipients were sequenced from samples collected on day 63 after the first injection. Cohort 1b enrolled 20 to 30 adults aged 18-55 years at a single site in Boston, USA, between 29 July and 7 August 2020. Ad26.COV2.S was a replication-incompetent adenovirus type 26 vector that expressed a prefusion-stabilized SARS-CoV-2 spike protein derived from the original Wuhan strain. The immunoSEQ Assay was the method used to sequence TCRbeta CDR3 regions. After extraction, genomic DNA underwent amplification by bias-controlled multiplex PCR, followed by high-throughput sequencing. Per the original workflow: To quantify the absolute abundance of every unique TCRbeta CDR3 region, sequences were collapsed and filtered. T cell fraction was estimated by normalization of TCRbeta template counts to usable DNA, with usable DNA being measured through amplification of reference genes present in all nucleated cells. Repertoire TCRs were annotated as SARS-CoV-2-specific when V gene, CDR3 amino acid sequence and J gene were exactly matched to a known reactive TCR set. The reference SARS-CoV-2 TCR set came from MIRA and was filtered for enrichment in COVID-19-positive ImmuneCODE repertoires, removing public or cross-reactive TCRs. Using the MIRA antigens, annotated TCRs were further analysed by specific ORF or by position within an ORF. Depth was the summed frequency of annotated unique rearrangements, while breadth was defined as annotated unique rearrangements over total unique productive rearrangements. Two-sided Wilcoxon rank-sum tests were applied when comparing TCR breadth between groups. TCRdb holds this immuneACCESS table with in-frame rearrangements only. Some clones are missing; in checked studies, unresolved V genes explain under half, and the rest has no known cause. The V and J calls and clone size are taken from that table; D and trimming were inferred from the DNA. Across this sample there are roughly 510,000 clones, with 87% seen only once. The top ten constitute over 10% of the sample.

This sequence originates from a person between 18 and 65 years old who received the Ad26.COV2.S COVID-19 vaccine or a placebo. The chain is encoded by TRBV7-8 joined to TRBJ2-7; 10 of the junction bases match TRBD2. Specimen: peripheral blood, collected in a trial of Ad26.COV2.S vaccine versus placebo. CDR3 loop: CASSRTAGGPSRYEQYF. The DNA reads TGTGCCAGCAGCCGAACAGCGGGAGGGCCCTCGAGGTACGAGCAGTACTTC.